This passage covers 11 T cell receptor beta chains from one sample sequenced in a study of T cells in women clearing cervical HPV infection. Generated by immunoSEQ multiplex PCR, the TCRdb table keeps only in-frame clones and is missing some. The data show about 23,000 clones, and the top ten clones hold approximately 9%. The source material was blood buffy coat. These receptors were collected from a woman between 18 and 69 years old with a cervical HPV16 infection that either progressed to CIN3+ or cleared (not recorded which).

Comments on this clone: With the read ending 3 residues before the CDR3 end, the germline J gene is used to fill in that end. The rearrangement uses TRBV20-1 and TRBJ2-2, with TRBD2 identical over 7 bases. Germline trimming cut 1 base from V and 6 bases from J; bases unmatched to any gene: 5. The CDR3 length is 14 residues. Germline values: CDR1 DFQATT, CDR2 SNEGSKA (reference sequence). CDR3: CSARVAGDAGELFF. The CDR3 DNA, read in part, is TGCAGTGCTAGAGTCGCGGGAGACGCCGGGGAG.

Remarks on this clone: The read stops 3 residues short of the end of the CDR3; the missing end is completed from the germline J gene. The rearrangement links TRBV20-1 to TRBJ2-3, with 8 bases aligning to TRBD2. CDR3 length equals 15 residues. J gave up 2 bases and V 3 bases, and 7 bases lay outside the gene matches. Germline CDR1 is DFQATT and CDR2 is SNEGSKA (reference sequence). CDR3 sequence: CSARSTSGNTDTQYF. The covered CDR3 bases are TGCAGTGCTAGGTCTACTAGCGGCAACACAGATACG.

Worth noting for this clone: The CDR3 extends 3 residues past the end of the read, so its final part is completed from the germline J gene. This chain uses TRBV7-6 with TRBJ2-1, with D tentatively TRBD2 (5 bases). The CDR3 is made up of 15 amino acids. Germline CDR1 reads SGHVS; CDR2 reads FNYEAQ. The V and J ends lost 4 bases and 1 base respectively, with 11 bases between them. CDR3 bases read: TGTGCCAGCAGCTCGGACTTATTTTCCTACAATGAG. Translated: CASSSDLFSYNE. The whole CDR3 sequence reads CASSSDLFSYNEQFF.

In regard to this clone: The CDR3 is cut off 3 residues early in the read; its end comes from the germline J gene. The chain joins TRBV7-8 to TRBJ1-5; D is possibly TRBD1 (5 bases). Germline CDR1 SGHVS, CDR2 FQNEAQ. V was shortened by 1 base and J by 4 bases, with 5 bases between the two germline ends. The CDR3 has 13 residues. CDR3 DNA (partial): TGTGCCAGCAGCTTAGACAGGAATCAGCCC. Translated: CASSLDRNQP. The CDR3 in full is CASSLDRNQPQHF.

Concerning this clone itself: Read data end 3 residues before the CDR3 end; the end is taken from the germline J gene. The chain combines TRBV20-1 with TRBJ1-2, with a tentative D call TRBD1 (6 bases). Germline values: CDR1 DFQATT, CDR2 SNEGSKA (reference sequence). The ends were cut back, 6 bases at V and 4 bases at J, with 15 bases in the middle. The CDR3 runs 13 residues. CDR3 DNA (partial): TGCAGTGCGCCCCGAGGGGGTAGCTATGGC. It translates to CSAPRGGSYG. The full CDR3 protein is CSAPRGGSYGYTF.

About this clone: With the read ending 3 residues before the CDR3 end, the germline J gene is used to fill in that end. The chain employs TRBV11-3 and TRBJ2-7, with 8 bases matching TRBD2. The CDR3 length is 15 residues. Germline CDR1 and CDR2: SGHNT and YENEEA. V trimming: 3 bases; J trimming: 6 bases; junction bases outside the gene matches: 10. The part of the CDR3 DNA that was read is TGTGCCAGCAGCTTCAGGCCGGGACTAGAGTTCGAG. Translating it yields CASSFRPGLEFE. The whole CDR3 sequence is CASSFRPGLEFEQYF.

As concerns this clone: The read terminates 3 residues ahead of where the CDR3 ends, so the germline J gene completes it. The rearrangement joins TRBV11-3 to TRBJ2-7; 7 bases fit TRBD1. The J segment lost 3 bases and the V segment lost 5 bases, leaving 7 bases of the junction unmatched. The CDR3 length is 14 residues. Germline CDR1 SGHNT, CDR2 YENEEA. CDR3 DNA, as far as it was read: TGTGCCAGCAGCAAGGGACAGACGTACTACGAG. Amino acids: CASSKGQTYYE. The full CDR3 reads CASSKGQTYYEQYF.

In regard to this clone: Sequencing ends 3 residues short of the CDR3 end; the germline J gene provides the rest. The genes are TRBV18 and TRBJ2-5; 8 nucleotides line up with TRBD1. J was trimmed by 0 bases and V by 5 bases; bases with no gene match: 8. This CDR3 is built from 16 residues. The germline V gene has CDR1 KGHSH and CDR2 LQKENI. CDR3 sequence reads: CASSTKTGEYQETQYF. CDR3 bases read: TGTGCCAGCTCAACTAAGACAGGGGAGTACCAAGAGACC.

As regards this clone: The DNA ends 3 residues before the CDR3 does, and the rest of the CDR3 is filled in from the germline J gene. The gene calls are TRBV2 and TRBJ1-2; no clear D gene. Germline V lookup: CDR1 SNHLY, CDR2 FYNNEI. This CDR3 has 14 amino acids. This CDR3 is CASNGPARGLGYTF. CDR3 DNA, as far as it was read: TGTGCCAGCAACGGCCCAGCCCGAGGGTTAGGC.

CDR3 amino acids: CASSEKDEGNTEAFF. The CDR3 bases that were read are TGTGCCAGCAGTGAAAAAGATGAGGGGAACACTGAA. The rearrangement uses TRBV6-1 and TRBJ1-1; no clear D gene. The CDR3 end is not reached by the read, which stops 3 residues before it; the germline J gene fills it in. Trimming took off 2 bases at V and 1 base at J, with 11 bases between the two ends. Germline lookup yields CDR1 MNHNS and CDR2 SASEGT. This CDR3 spans 15 amino acids.

The CDR3 bases that were read are TGTGCCAGCACACGTCAAGGGGGAGGAAACACC. It specifies CASTRQGGGNT. The full CDR3 sequence reads CASTRQGGGNTIYF. V gene TRBV5-6 combines with J gene TRBJ1-3, with D possibly being TRBD1 (6 bases). The read ends 3 residues shy of where the CDR3 ends; the end is completed using the germline J gene. Germline assignment: CDR1 SGHDT and CDR2 YYEEEE. This CDR3 is built from 14 residues. Trimming pared 6 bases from V and 4 bases from J, leaving 14 bases between.